Listed below are T cell receptor beta chains from one sample, sequenced in a study of T cell changes during pregnancy in multiple sclerosis. Assay: immunoSEQ multiplex PCR; the TCRdb copy retains only in-frame clones and omits some. This sample has about 40,000 clones, with 91% found just once. Here the sequenced sample was CD4+ T cells from peripheral blood mononuclear cells, taken in the third trimester of pregnancy. The receptors stem from a female donor in good health, enrolled as a control in a pregnancy study. Each CDR3 is given with its conserved first and last residue. A D gene is named only where the DNA matches it firmly. Clone size is stated in some rows and not others, as once, few, many or a class when expanded.

CDR3 DNA: TGTGCCAGCAGCACCCTGGGGGGATCAGAGACTAGCCGGAGGTTTGCCGGGGAGCTGTTTTTT
CDR3 protein: CASSTLGGSETSRRFAGELFF
V gene: TRBV7-6
D gene: TRBD2
clone size: NA
J gene: TRBJ2-2

CDR3 DNA: TGTGCCAGCTCAGTCGAGGGTCGGGGCACTGAAGCTTTCTTT
CDR3 protein: CASSVEGRGTEAFF
V gene: TRBV18
D gene: NA
clone size: once
J gene: TRBJ1-1

CDR3 DNA: TGTGCCAGCAGCCCCAGACTAGCGGTGGAGACCCAGTACTTC
CDR3 protein: CASSPRLAVETQYF
V gene: TRBV2
D gene: TRBD2
clone size: NA
J gene: TRBJ2-5

CDR3 DNA: TGCAGCGTGCCCTCGGGGAATCTTGGAGCCTATGGCTACACCTTC
CDR3 protein: CSVPSGNLGAYGYTF
V gene: TRBV29-1
D gene: NA
clone size: NA
J gene: TRBJ1-2

CDR3 DNA: TGTGCCAGCAGTTTTGTCTTGAACACTGAAGCTTTCTTT
CDR3 protein: CASSFVLNTEAFF
V gene: TRBV27
D gene: NA
clone size: NA
J gene: TRBJ1-1

CDR3 DNA: TGCGCCAGCAGCGGGGGGGACCCATCCTACAATGAGCAGTTCTTC
CDR3 protein: CASSGGDPSYNEQFF
V gene: TRBV5-1
D gene: TRBD2
clone size: NA
J gene: TRBJ2-1

CDR3 DNA: TGTGCCAGCAGCTTAGAGGGCAGGGTACGTGAAAAACTGTTTTTT
CDR3 protein: CASSLEGRVREKLFF
V gene: TRBV7-2
D gene: NA
clone size: few
J gene: TRBJ1-4

CDR3 DNA: TGCGCCAGCTCAGGGAGGGGTTTAGTAAACATTCAGTACTTC
CDR3 protein: CASSGRGLVNIQYF
V gene: TRBV10-2
D gene: TRBD2
clone size: NA
J gene: TRBJ2-4

CDR3 DNA: TGTGCCAGCAGTGAGTCTCCATTCACAGATACGCAGTATTTT
CDR3 protein: CASSESPFTDTQYF
V gene: TRBV28
D gene: NA
clone size: NA
J gene: TRBJ2-3

CDR3 DNA: TGTGCCGCCGGGAGGGGAGTGGAGACCCAGTACTTC
CDR3 protein: CAAGRGVETQYF
V gene: TRBV2
D gene: TRBD2
clone size: NA
J gene: TRBJ2-5

CDR3 DNA: TGTGCCAGCAGTTCCGCAAACAGGGGCCGGGGAAACACCATATATTTT
CDR3 protein: CASSSANRGRGNTIYF
V gene: TRBV6-5
D gene: TRBD1
clone size: NA
J gene: TRBJ1-3

CDR3 DNA: TGTGCCAATACCCAGGACAGGGGCTCCGAGCAGTACTTC
CDR3 protein: CANTQDRGSEQYF
V gene: TRBV19
D gene: TRBD1
clone size: NA
J gene: TRBJ2-7

CDR3 DNA: TGTGCCAGTAGCCCCATACGAGCACATGGATCGCCGGGAAACTCGGGCCCTGAAGCTTTCTTT
CDR3 protein: CASSPIRAHGSPGNSGPEAFF
V gene: TRBV19
D gene: NA
clone size: NA
J gene: TRBJ1-1

CDR3 DNA: TGTGCCAGCAGTTCTAGCCTTCTCTTTCCCAATGAGCAGTTCTTC
CDR3 protein: CASSSSLLFPNEQFF
V gene: TRBV2
D gene: NA
clone size: NA
J gene: TRBJ2-1

CDR3 DNA: TGTGCCAGCAGCTCTAACCCTAGCGGGGGGTGGGATGAGCAGTTCTTC
CDR3 protein: CASSSNPSGGWDEQFF
V gene: TRBV5-6
D gene: TRBD2
clone size: NA
J gene: TRBJ2-1

CDR3 DNA: TGTGCCAGCAGTTACCGGGGGGGCTGGGGCACCGGGGAGCTGTTTTTT
CDR3 protein: CASSYRGGWGTGELFF
V gene: TRBV6-5
D gene: TRBD2
clone size: NA
J gene: TRBJ2-2

CDR3 DNA: TGTGCCAGCAGTGAATGGACAGGCGGAGAGACCCAGTACTTC
CDR3 protein: CASSEWTGGETQYF
V gene: TRBV6-1
D gene: TRBD1
clone size: NA
J gene: TRBJ2-5

CDR3 DNA: TGCGCCAGCAGTCAATCGTATCAGGGGAATGGAGCGGGAGGGCCCAAGCTCGCTCGGGAGCAGTACTTC
CDR3 protein: CASSQSYQGNGAGGPKLAREQYF
V gene: TRBV23-1
D gene: TRBD2
clone size: NA
J gene: TRBJ2-7

CDR3 DNA: TGTGCCAGCAGCTCTGGGAGAAGCGGGACTACCGAGACCCAGTACTTC
CDR3 protein: CASSSGRSGTTETQYF
V gene: TRBV5-4
D gene: TRBD2
clone size: NA
J gene: TRBJ2-5

CDR3 DNA: TGTGCCAGCAGTTTACCAGAAACCTATGGCTACACCTTC
CDR3 protein: CASSLPETYGYTF
V gene: TRBV28
D gene: NA
clone size: once
J gene: TRBJ1-2

CDR3 DNA: TGTGCCAGCAGCCAAGGGGCTAGCGGGGGGCAAGAGACCCAGTACTTC
CDR3 protein: CASSQGASGGQETQYF
V gene: TRBV4-2
D gene: TRBD2
clone size: few
J gene: TRBJ2-5

CDR3 DNA: TGTGCCAGCAGGGAACTGCGGGGGACCGGGGAGCTGTTTTTT
CDR3 protein: CASRELRGTGELFF
V gene: TRBV27
D gene: TRBD2
clone size: NA
J gene: TRBJ2-2

CDR3 DNA: TGTGCCAGCAGCTTCAGGGGAACTAATGAAAAACTGTTTTTT
CDR3 protein: CASSFRGTNEKLFF
V gene: TRBV7-9
D gene: NA
clone size: once
J gene: TRBJ1-4

CDR3 DNA: TGTGCCAGCAGGTCCCAGGGGAACACTGAAGCTTTCTTT
CDR3 protein: CASRSQGNTEAFF
V gene: TRBV2
D gene: NA
clone size: NA
J gene: TRBJ1-1

CDR3 DNA: TGCGCCAGCAGCTTCGGGACAACGGGAAGTGAAGCTTTCTTT
CDR3 protein: CASSFGTTGSEAFF
V gene: TRBV5-1
D gene: NA
clone size: NA
J gene: TRBJ1-1

CDR3 DNA: TGTGCCAGCCGATACTCCGGGACAGGGGATTCACCCCTCCACTTT
CDR3 protein: CASRYSGTGDSPLHF
V gene: TRBV7-9
D gene: TRBD1
clone size: NA
J gene: TRBJ1-6

CDR3 DNA: TGTGCCAGCAGCTTCGACAGGGGAAGCGAAAAACTGTTTTTT
CDR3 protein: CASSFDRGSEKLFF
V gene: TRBV7-9
D gene: TRBD1
clone size: NA
J gene: TRBJ1-4

CDR3 DNA: TGTGCCACCGGGCATCCAAGACTGTTTTTT
CDR3 protein: CATGHPRLFF
V gene: TRBV15
D gene: NA
clone size: few
J gene: TRBJ1-4